These 9 T cell receptor beta chains were sequenced from one sample in a study of blood T cell repertoires in COVID-19. Assay: immunoSEQ multiplex PCR; the TCRdb copy retains only in-frame clones and omits some. The sample has fewer than 95,000 clones, 72% seen once. Input material: peripheral blood. These TCRs come from a woman older than 75 with acute or convalescent COVID-19.

J is TRBJ1-1 and V is TRBV10-3; TRBD1 is a possible D gene (5 bases). The V and J ends lost 0 bases and 11 bases respectively, with 16 bases between them. Germline V lookup: CDR1 ENHRY, CDR2 SYGVKD. The CDR3 extends over 14 amino acids. CDR3 DNA: TGTGCCATCAGTGAGTCCCAGACAGTAGGTGGTGCTTTCTTT. It yields the protein CAISESQTVGGAFF.

The rearrangement uses TRBV19 and TRBJ1-1, with TRBD1 identical over 9 bases. Germline V gene data show CDR1 as LNHDA and CDR2 as SQIVND (reference sequence). V lost 7 bases to trimming and J lost 3 bases; unmatched junction nucleotides: 9. CDR3 size: 15 residues. This CDR3 is CASTLGQGIYTEAFF. The CDR3, as DNA: TGTGCCAGTACCTTAGGACAGGGGATTTACACTGAAGCTTTCTTT.

The V gene is TRBV19, the J gene TRBJ1-2; D is possibly TRBD1 (6 bases). V was pared by 4 bases and J by 6 bases, with 15 bases between. The CDR3 is 14 amino acids. The V gene's germline CDR1 is LNHDA and CDR2 SQIVND (reference sequence). The CDR3 loop is CASSSPGALDGYTF. For the CDR3, the DNA is TGTGCCAGTAGTAGCCCAGGGGCCCTCGATGGCTACACCTTC.

This clone was seen only a few times. This chain uses TRBV4-3 with TRBJ1-2; TRBD1 agrees at 9 bases. CDR1 and CDR2 (germline): LGHNA, YSLEER. The CDR3 is made up of 15 amino acids. V shed 1 base and J 3 bases; nucleotides not matched to a gene: 3. The CDR3 sequence: CASSQVQGADYGYTF. CDR3 in DNA: TGCGCCAGCAGCCAAGTACAGGGGGCGGACTATGGCTACACCTTC.

The chain is built from TRBV11-3 and TRBJ2-3; TRBD2 agrees at 12 bases. Germline values: CDR1 SGHNT, CDR2 YENEEA. With V trimmed by 5 bases and J by 12 bases, 6 bases remained unmatched. This CDR3 is built from 13 residues. The CDR3 DNA sequence: TGTGCCAGCAGCCGGACTAGCGGGGTACTACAGTATTTT. Encoded protein: CASSRTSGVLQYF.

This chain connects TRBV11-3 to TRBJ2-3, with 11 bases lining up with TRBD2. The CDR3 contains 15 residues. V gave up 2 bases and J gave up 7 bases; unmatched junction bases: 5. The germline V gene has CDR1 SGHNT and CDR2 YENEEA. Here the CDR3 DNA reads TGTGCCAGCAGCTTACTTAGCGGGGGGGCAAATACGCAGTATTTT. Translated: CASSLLSGGANTQYF.

This clone came up once. The chain combines TRBV4-3 with TRBJ2-6, with 7 bases identical to TRBD1. J gave up 0 bases and V 4 bases, and 6 bases lay outside the gene matches. The CDR3 spans 17 residues. Germline assignment: CDR1 LGHNA and CDR2 YSLEER. CDR3 in DNA: TGCGCCAGCAGCCTCGGGACAGTTGACTCTGGGGCCAACGTCCTGACTTTC. Translated: CASSLGTVDSGANVLTF.

The chain employs TRBV5-1 and TRBJ2-5; D is perhaps TRBD2 (6 bases). Germline CDR1 reads SGHRS; CDR2 reads YFSETQ. Trimming took off 4 bases at V and 9 bases at J, with 22 bases between the two ends. The length of the CDR3 is 15 residues. The CDR3 bases are TGCGCCAGCAGCCCACAAGGAGGGCAGGGTTTAGCCCAGTACTTC. Amino acids: CASSPQGGQGLAQYF.

V gene TRBV3-1 (or the pseudogene TRBV3-2) combines with J gene TRBJ2-3; 10 bases are a match to TRBD1. The CDR3 covers 15 residues. Looked up from germline, CDR1 is LGHDT and CDR2 is YNNKEL (reference sequence). Trimming took 4 bases from V and 1 from J; bases not matched to a gene: 2. DNA of the CDR3: TGTGCCAGCAGCCTTGGGACAGGGGGCACAGATACGCAGTATTTT. Translating it yields CASSLGTGGTDTQYF.